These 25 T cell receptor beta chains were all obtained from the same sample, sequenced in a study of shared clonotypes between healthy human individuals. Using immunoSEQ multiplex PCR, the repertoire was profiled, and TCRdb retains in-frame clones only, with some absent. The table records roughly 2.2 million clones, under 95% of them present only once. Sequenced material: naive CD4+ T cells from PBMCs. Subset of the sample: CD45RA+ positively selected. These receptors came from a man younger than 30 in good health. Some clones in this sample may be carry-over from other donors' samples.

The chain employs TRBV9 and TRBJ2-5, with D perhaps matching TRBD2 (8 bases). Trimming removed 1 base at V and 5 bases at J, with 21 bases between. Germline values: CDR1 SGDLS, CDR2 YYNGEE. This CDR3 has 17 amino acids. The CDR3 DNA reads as TGTGCCAGCAGCGTAAGGGGGCGAGCGGGAGTTTGGGAGACCCAGTACTTC. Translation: CASSVRGRAGVWETQYF.

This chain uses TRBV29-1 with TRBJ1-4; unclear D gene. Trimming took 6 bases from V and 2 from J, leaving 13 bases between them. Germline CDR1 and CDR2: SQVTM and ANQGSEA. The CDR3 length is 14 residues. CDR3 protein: CSVLSVGTNEKLFF. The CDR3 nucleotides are TGCAGCGTCCTATCAGTCGGGACTAATGAAAAACTGTTTTTT. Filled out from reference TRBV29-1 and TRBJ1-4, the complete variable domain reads SAVISQKPSRDICQRGTSLTIQCQVDSQVTMMFWYRQQPGQSLTLIATANQGSEATYESGFVIDKFPISRPNLTFSTLTVSNMSPEDSSIYLCSVLSVGTNEKLFFGSGTQLSVL.

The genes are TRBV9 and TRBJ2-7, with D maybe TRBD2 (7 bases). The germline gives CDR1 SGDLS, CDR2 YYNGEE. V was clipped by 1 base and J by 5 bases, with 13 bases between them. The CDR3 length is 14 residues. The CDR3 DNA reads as TGTGCCAGCAGCGTAAGCACAGGGAGGGACGAGCAGTACTTC. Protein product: CASSVSTGRDEQYF. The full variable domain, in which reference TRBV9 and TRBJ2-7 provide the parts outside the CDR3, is DSGVTQTPKHLITATGQRVTLRCSPRSGDLSVYWYQQSLDQGLQFLIQYYNGEERAKGNILERFSAQQFPDLHSELNLSSLELGDSALYFCASSVSTGRDEQYFGPGTRLTVT.

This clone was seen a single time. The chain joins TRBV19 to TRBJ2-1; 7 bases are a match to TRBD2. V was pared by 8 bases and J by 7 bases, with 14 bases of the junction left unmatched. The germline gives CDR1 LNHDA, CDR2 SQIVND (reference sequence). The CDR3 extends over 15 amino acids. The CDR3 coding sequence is TGTGCCAGTTCCCGGGGAGGGAGAGTTTGGAATGAGCAGTTCTTC. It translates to CASSRGGRVWNEQFF. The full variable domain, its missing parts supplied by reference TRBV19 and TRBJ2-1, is DGGITQSPKYLFRKEGQNVTLSCEQNLNHDAMYWYRQDPGQGLRLIYYSQIVNDFQKGDIAEGYSVSREKKESFPLTVTSAQKNPTAFYLCASSRGGRVWNEQFFGPGTRLTVL.

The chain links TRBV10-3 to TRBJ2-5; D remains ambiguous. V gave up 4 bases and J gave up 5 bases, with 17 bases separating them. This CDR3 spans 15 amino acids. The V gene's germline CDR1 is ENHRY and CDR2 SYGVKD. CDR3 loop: CAISALRTGPETQYF. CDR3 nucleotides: TGTGCCATCAGTGCCCTCCGGACCGGCCCGGAGACCCAGTACTTC.

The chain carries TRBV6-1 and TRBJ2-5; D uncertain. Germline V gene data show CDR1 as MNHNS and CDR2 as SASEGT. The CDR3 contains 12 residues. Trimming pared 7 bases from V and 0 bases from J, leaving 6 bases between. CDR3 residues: CASNWYQETQYF. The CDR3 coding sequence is TGTGCCAGCAACTGGTACCAAGAGACCCAGTACTTC.

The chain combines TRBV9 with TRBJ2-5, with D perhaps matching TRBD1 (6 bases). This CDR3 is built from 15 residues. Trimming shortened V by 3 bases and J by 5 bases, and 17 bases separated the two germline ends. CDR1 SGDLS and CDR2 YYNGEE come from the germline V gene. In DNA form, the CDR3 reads TGTGCCAGCAGCGCCTTACAGGGTGCGTGGGAGACCCAGTACTTC. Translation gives CASSALQGAWETQYF.

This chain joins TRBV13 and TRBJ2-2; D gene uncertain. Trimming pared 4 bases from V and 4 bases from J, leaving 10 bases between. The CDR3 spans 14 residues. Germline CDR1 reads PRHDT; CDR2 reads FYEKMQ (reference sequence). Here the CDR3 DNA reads TGTGCCAGCAGCTCATACAGTGGCACCGGGGAGCTGTTTTTT. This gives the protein CASSSYSGTGELFF.

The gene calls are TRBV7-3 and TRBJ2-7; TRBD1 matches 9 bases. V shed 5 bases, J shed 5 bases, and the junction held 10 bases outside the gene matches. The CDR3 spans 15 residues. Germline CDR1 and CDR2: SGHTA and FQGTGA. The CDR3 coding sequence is TGTGCCAGCAGCCCTCAAGGACAGGGGATCCACGAGCAGTACTTC. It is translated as CASSPQGQGIHEQYF. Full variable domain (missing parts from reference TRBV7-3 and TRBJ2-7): GAGVSQTPSNKVTEKGKYVELRCDPISGHTALYWYRQSLGQGPEFLIYFQGTGAADDSGLPNDRFFAVRPEGSVSTLKIQRTERGDSAVYLCASSPQGQGIHEQYFGPGTRLTVT.

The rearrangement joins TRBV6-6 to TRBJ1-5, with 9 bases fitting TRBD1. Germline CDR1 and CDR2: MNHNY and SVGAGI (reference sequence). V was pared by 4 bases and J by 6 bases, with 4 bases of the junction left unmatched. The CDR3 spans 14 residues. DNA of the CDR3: TGTGCCAGCAGTTGGGGACAGGGACGTCAGCCCCAGCATTTT. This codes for CASSWGQGRQPQHF.

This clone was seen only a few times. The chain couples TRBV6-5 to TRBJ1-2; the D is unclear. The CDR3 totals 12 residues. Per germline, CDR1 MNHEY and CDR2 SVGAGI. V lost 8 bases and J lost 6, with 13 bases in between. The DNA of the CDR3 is TGTGCCAGCCTTGGGGTTCCCGATGGCTACACCTTC. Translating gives CASLGVPDGYTF.

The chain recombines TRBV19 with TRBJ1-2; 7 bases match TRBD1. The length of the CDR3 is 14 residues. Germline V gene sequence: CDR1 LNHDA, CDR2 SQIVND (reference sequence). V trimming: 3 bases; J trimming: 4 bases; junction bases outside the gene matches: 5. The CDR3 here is CASSIDRDGYGYTF. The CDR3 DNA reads TGTGCCAGTAGTATCGACAGGGATGGCTATGGCTACACCTTC.

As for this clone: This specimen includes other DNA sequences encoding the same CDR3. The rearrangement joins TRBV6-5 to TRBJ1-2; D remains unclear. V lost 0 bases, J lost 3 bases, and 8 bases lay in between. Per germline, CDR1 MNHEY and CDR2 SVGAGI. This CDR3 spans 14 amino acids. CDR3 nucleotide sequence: TGTGCCAGCAGTTACTCAGGCGGGGACTATGGCTACACCTTC. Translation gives CASSYSGGDYGYTF.

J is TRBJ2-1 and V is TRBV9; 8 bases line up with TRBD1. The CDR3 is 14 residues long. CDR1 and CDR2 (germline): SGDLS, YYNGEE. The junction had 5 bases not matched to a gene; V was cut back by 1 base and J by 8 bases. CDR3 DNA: TGTGCCAGCAGCGTAAGGACAGGGCGGGATGAGCAGTTCTTC. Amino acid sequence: CASSVRTGRDEQFF.

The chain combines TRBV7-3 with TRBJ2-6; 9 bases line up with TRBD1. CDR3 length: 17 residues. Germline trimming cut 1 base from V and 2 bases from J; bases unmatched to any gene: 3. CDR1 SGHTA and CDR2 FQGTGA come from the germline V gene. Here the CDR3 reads CASSLRGDRAGANVLTF. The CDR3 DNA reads TGTGCCAGCAGCTTAAGGGGGGACAGGGCTGGGGCCAACGTCCTGACTTTC. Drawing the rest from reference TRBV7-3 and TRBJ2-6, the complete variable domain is GAGVSQTPSNKVTEKGKYVELRCDPISGHTALYWYRQSLGQGPEFLIYFQGTGAADDSGLPNDRFFAVRPEGSVSTLKIQRTERGDSAVYLCASSLRGDRAGANVLTFGAGSRLTVL.

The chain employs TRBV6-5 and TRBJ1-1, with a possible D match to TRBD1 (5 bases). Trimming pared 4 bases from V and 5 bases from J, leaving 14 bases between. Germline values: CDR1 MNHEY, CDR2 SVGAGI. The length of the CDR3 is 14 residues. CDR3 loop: CASSLVGEGTEAFF. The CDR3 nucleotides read TGTGCCAGCAGTTTGGTGGGGGAGGGGACTGAAGCTTTCTTT.

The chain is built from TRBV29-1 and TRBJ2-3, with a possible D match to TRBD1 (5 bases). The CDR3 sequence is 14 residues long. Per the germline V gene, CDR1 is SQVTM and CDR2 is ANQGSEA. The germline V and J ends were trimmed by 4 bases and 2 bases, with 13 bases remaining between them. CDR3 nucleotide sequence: TGCAGCGTTGTAGGTAGACAGTACACAGATACGCAGTATTTT. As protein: CSVVGRQYTDTQYF.

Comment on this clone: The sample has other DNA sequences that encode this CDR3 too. CDR3: CASSLGASYEQYF. CDR3 DNA sequence: TGTGCCAGCAGTCTGGGGGCTAGTTACGAGCAGTACTTC. J is TRBJ2-7 and V is TRBV28, with TRBD1 as a possible D gene (6 bases). CDR1 and CDR2 (germline): MDHEN, SYDVKM. The length of the CDR3 is 13 residues. V shed 5 bases and J shed 4 bases, with 12 bases lying between them.

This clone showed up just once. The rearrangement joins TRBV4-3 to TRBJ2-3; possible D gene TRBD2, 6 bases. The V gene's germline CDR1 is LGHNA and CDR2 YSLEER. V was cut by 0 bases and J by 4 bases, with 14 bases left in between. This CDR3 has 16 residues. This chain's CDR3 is CASSQDRSAGSDTQYF. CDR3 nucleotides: TGCGCCAGCAGCCAAGATAGGTCGGCGGGATCAGATACGCAGTATTTT.

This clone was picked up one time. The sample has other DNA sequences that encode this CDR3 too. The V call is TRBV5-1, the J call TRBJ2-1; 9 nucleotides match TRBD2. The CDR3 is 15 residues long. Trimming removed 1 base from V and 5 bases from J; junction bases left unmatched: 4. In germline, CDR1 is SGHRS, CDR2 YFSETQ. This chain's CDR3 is CASSLLAGVDNEQFF. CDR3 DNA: TGCGCCAGCAGCTTGTTAGCGGGAGTCGACAATGAGCAGTTCTTC.

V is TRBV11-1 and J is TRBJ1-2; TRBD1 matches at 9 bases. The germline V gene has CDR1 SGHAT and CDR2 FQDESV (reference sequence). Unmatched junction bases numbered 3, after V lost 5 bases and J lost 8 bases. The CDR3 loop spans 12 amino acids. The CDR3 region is CASSPDRGGYTF. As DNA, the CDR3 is TGTGCCAGCAGCCCGGACAGGGGAGGCTACACCTTC.

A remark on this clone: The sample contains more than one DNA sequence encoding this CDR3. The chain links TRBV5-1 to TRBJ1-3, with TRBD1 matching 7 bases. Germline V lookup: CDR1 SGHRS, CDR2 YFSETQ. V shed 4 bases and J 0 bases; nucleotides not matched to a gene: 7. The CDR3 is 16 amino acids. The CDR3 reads CASSGGTVLSGNTIYF. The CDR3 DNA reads TGCGCCAGCAGCGGGGGGACAGTCCTCTCTGGAAACACCATATATTTT.

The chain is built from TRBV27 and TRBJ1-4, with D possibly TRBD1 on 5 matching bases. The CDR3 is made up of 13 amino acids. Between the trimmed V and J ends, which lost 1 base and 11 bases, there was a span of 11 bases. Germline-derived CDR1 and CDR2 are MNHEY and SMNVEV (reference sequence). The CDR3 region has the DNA TGTGCCAGCAGTTTATTGGGGGGGGATAAACTGTTTTTT. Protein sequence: CASSLLGGDKLFF.

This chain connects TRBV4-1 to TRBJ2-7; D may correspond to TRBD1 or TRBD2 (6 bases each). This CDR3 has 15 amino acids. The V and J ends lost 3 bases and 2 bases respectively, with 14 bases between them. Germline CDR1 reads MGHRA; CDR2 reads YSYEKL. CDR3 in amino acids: CASSHPVGGTYEQYF. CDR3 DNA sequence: TGCGCCAGCAGCCACCCGGTGGGGGGCACCTACGAGCAGTACTTC.

The CDR3 is CASSLGPGHGGQETQYF. CDR3 sequence (DNA): TGTGCCAGCAGCTTAGGACCCGGACACGGGGGCCAAGAGACCCAGTACTTC. The chain combines TRBV11-3 with TRBJ2-5; possible D gene TRBD2, 6 bases. CDR1 SGHNT and CDR2 YENEEA come from the germline V gene. CDR3 length: 17 amino acids. The V gene lost 1 base and the J gene lost 1 base, with 16 bases spanning the gap.